The 13 T cell receptor beta chains below all came from one sample that was sequenced in a study of cytotoxic CD8 clonotypes in ibrutinib-treated CLL. Generated by immunoSEQ multiplex PCR, the TCRdb table keeps only in-frame clones and is missing some. The sample has 150,000 or so clones, approximately 80% seen once. The sequences come from PBMCs, collected after 24 months of ibrutinib treatment. The receptors originated from a human donor with chronic lymphocytic leukemia.

This clone was picked up many times. The J gene is TRBJ1-1, the V gene TRBV9; unclear D gene. Germline V gene sequence: CDR1 SGDLS, CDR2 YYNGEE. The length of the CDR3 is 14 residues. V was clipped by 4 bases and J by 1 base, with 11 bases between them. CDR3 nucleotide sequence: TGTGCCAGCAGCCTGGATGTTGGGAACACTGAAGCTTTCTTT. It codes for CASSLDVGNTEAFF.

The CDR3 nucleotides are TGTGCCAGTAGTATAGATCATCAGGGGCTGCAGTACTTC. Its translation is CASSIDHQGLQYF. The J gene is TRBJ2-7, the V gene TRBV19; D is possibly TRBD1 (6 bases). Trimming left V 0 bases short and J 9 bases short, with 12 bases between. Per germline, CDR1 LNHDA and CDR2 SQIVND (reference sequence). The CDR3 totals 13 residues.

This chain joins TRBV4-3 and TRBJ1-5; perhaps TRBD1 as D (5 bases). This CDR3 contains 16 residues. Germline-derived CDR1 and CDR2 are LGHNA and YSLEER. V was shortened by 1 base and J by 2 bases, with 12 bases between the two germline ends. In DNA, the CDR3 is TGCGCCAGCAGCCAAGTGGTGGGGGTTGGCAATCAGCCCCAGCATTTT. Amino acid sequence: CASSQVVGVGNQPQHF.

V and J are TRBV18 and TRBJ1-5, with D maybe TRBD1 (5 bases). Germline V gives CDR1 KGHSH, CDR2 LQKENI. With 0 bases removed from V and 3 bases from J, the gap between germline ends came to 12 bases. The CDR3 contains 16 residues. CDR3 DNA: TGTGCCAGCTCACCACCCAACGCAGGGACCAATCAGCCCCAGCATTTT. This codes for CASSPPNAGTNQPQHF.

V is TRBV9 and J is TRBJ2-1; 7 nucleotides align to TRBD2. The germline V gene encodes CDR1 SGDLS and CDR2 YYNGEE. With 7 bases clipped from V and 9 bases from J, the junction kept 10 bases outside the gene matches. This CDR3 contains 13 residues. The chain's CDR3 is CASDDRWGGEQFF. In DNA, the CDR3 is TGTGCCAGCGACGACCGGTGGGGGGGTGAGCAGTTCTTC.

This chain links TRBV28 with TRBJ1-4; 7 bases match TRBD1. From germline, CDR1 is MDHEN and CDR2 SYDVKM. Trimming took 1 base from V and 6 from J; bases not matched to a gene: 8. The CDR3 is 16 residues long. CDR3 nucleotide sequence: TGTGCCAGCAGTTTATACGGCTCAGGGACAGATGAAAAACTGTTTTTT. Its protein product is CASSLYGSGTDEKLFF.

This clone was seen repeatedly, ten times or more. The chain couples TRBV4-3 to TRBJ1-4; possible D gene TRBD1, 6 bases. Trimming removed 3 bases at V and 4 bases at J, with 18 bases between. Germline-derived CDR1 and CDR2 are LGHNA and YSLEER. There are 17 residues in the CDR3. CDR3 DNA sequence: TGCGCCAGCAGCCACCTCTTTGGCCGGGGGCTTAATGAAAAACTGTTTTTT. Encoded protein: CASSHLFGRGLNEKLFF.

A few counts support this clone. The chain links TRBV5-8 to TRBJ1-4; D is unresolved. Germline V gene data show CDR1 as SGHTS and CDR2 as YDEGEE. V was pared by 0 bases and J by 10 bases, with 13 bases between. CDR3 size: 14 residues. CDR3 sequence (DNA): TGTGCCAGCAGCTTGGGGGAGCCCGGAGGAAAACTGTTTTTT. It yields the protein CASSLGEPGGKLFF. The full variable domain, in which reference TRBV5-8 and TRBJ1-4 provide the parts outside the CDR3, is EAGVTQSPTHLIKTRGQQATLRCSPISGHTSVYWYQQALGLGLQFLLWYDEGEERNRGNFPPRFSGRQFPNYSSELNVNALELEDSALYLCASSLGEPGGKLFFGSGTQLSVL.

This rearrangement joins TRBV6-5 to TRBJ1-4; perhaps TRBD1 as D (5 bases). CDR1 is MNHEY and CDR2 is SVGAGI in the germline V gene. V lost 4 bases, J lost 2 bases, and 8 bases lay in between. The CDR3 length is 14 residues. The CDR3 here is CASSWDGTNEKLFF. CDR3 nucleotide sequence: TGTGCCAGCAGTTGGGACGGCACTAATGAAAAACTGTTTTTT.

The chain employs TRBV7-8 and TRBJ1-5, with D perhaps matching TRBD1 (5 bases). In germline, CDR1 is SGHVS, CDR2 FQNEAQ. The CDR3 extends over 16 amino acids. V lost 5 bases, J lost 5 bases, and 19 bases lay in between. The CDR3 nucleotides are TGTGCCAGCAGCCCAGAGGGCTTGGGGACCGATCAGCCCCAGCATTTT. This gives the protein CASSPEGLGTDQPQHF.

The chain combines TRBV11-2 with TRBJ1-1; D is unclear. The CDR3 has 12 amino acids. The V and J ends lost 5 bases and 3 bases respectively, with 7 bases between them. Looked up from germline, CDR1 is SGHAT and CDR2 is FQNNGV. CDR3 nucleotides: TGTGCCAGCAGCCGGGAGGACACTGAAGCTTTCTTT. Protein: CASSREDTEAFF. Full variable domain (missing parts from reference TRBV11-2 and TRBJ1-1): EAGVAQSPRYKIIEKRQSVAFWCNPISGHATLYWYQQILGQGPKLLIQFQNNGVVDDSQLPKDRFSAERLKGVDSTLKIQPAKLEDSAVYLCASSREDTEAFFGQGTRLTVV.

The rearrangement uses TRBV7-2 and TRBJ1-2, with a tentative D call TRBD1 (6 bases). The CDR3 loop spans 16 amino acids. V dropped 5 bases and J dropped 11 bases, with 27 bases sitting between them. Germline V lookup: CDR1 SGHTA, CDR2 FQGNSA. In DNA, the CDR3 is TGTGCCAGCAGCCCCTCGCGGTTCCGGGACAAGTCGGGGTACACCTTC. The encoded protein is CASSPSRFRDKSGYTF. Full variable domain (outside the CDR3, taken from reference TRBV7-2 and TRBJ1-2): GAGVSQSPSNKVTEKGKDVELRCDPISGHTALYWYRQSLGQGLEFLIYFQGNSAPDKSGLPSDRFSAERTGGSVSTLTIQRTQQEDSAVYLCASSPSRFRDKSGYTFGSGTRLTVV.

The V and J genes are TRBV7-8 and TRBJ1-2; 8 bases match TRBD1. This CDR3 region has 17 residues. Germline CDR1 and CDR2: SGHVS and FQNEAQ. V gave up 3 bases and J gave up 7 bases; unmatched junction bases: 16. The CDR3 DNA follows: TGTGCCAGCAGCTTCTTCGTCTTTCGGACAGGGCCGGGTGGCTACACCTTC. It is translated as CASSFFVFRTGPGGYTF.